A single sample gave rise to the 16 T cell receptor beta chains below, sequenced in a study of control samples from healthy donors and cancer patients. TCRdb's table, derived via immunoSEQ multiplex PCR, lists solely in-frame clones and lacks some. This sample has some 140,000 clones, with roughly 92% found just once. What was sequenced was blood. These receptor sequences come from a man under 40 in good health.

The genes are TRBV6-5 and TRBJ2-7; 11 bases are shared with TRBD2. J gave up 3 bases and V 6 bases, and 7 bases lay outside the gene matches. Germline V gives CDR1 MNHEY, CDR2 SVGAGI. The CDR3 loop spans 15 amino acids. Here the CDR3 reads CASRQLAGDIYEQYF. In DNA, the CDR3 is TGTGCCAGCAGGCAACTAGCGGGAGATATCTACGAGCAGTACTTC.

The chain recombines TRBV19 with TRBJ1-5; no firm D call. The CDR3 loop spans 13 amino acids. Per the germline V gene, CDR1 is LNHDA and CDR2 is SQIVND (reference sequence). V gave up 3 bases and J gave up 5 bases, with 8 bases separating them. Here the CDR3 reads CASSMAVDQPQHF. The CDR3 DNA reads TGTGCCAGTAGTATGGCCGTTGATCAGCCCCAGCATTTT.

The chain combines TRBV11-3 with TRBJ1-5; D call uncertain. Germline V CDR1 and CDR2: SGHNT, YENEEA. Trimming shortened V by 0 bases and J by 9 bases, and 12 bases separated the two germline ends. This CDR3 region has 14 residues. The CDR3 DNA reads as TGTGCCAGCAGCTTAGAACAGACGCTTTGGCCCCAGCATTTT. Translated, it gives CASSLEQTLWPQHF.

This clone was recorded only once. The chain joins TRBV7-9 to TRBJ2-5, with TRBD2 matching over 8 bases. After removal of 6 bases from V and 0 bases from J, the junction contained 6 bases not matched to a gene. The V gene's germline CDR1 is SEHNR and CDR2 FQNEAQ (reference sequence). This CDR3 spans 15 amino acids. In DNA, the CDR3 is TGTGCCAGCAGACAAAGCGGGGGAAACCAAGAGACCCAGTACTTC. Its translation is CASRQSGGNQETQYF. The full variable domain, in which reference TRBV7-9 and TRBJ2-5 provide the parts outside the CDR3, is DTGVSQNPRHKITKRGQNVTFRCDPISEHNRLYWYRQTLGQGPEFLTYFQNEAQLEKSRLLSDRFSAERPKGSFSTLEIQRTEQGDSAMYLCASRQSGGNQETQYFGPGTRLLVL.

This chain joins TRBV7-2 and TRBJ1-3; D call uncertain. V gave up 2 bases and J gave up 0 bases, with 11 bases separating them. The germline V gene has CDR1 SGHTA and CDR2 FQGNSA. CDR3 size: 16 residues. DNA of the CDR3: TGTGCCAGCAGCTTATCTCCGGGAAGCTCTGGAAACACCATATATTTT. It is translated as CASSLSPGSSGNTIYF.

The rearrangement joins TRBV5-1 to TRBJ2-2, with TRBD2 identical over 8 bases. With V trimmed by 0 bases and J by 6 bases, 10 bases remained unmatched. The CDR3 totals 17 residues. Germline V lookup: CDR1 SGHRS, CDR2 YFSETQ. This CDR3 is CASSLAVAGPLAGELFF. CDR3 nucleotides: TGCGCCAGCAGCTTGGCGGTAGCGGGACCACTAGCCGGGGAGCTGTTTTTT.

This clone showed up just a few times. This chain joins TRBV4-3 and TRBJ2-7; possibly TRBD2 for D (6 bases). V was shortened by 0 bases and J by 2 bases, with 11 bases between the two germline ends. The CDR3 consists of 15 residues. Germline lookup yields CDR1 LGHNA and CDR2 YSLEER. The CDR3 reads CASSQEWRGPYEQYF. The CDR3 DNA is TGCGCCAGCAGCCAAGAATGGAGGGGCCCCTACGAGCAGTACTTC.

This clone was counted once. CDR3 protein: CASSEVGGNLNEKLFF. CDR3 DNA sequence: TGTGCCAGCAGTGAAGTCGGGGGCAACCTTAATGAAAAACTGTTTTTT. This chain joins TRBV6-1 and TRBJ1-4; possibly TRBD1 for D (6 bases). CDR3 length equals 16 residues. With 1 base removed from V and 4 bases from J, the gap between germline ends came to 13 bases. CDR1 MNHNS and CDR2 SASEGT come from the germline V gene.

The chain is built from TRBV5-1 and TRBJ1-1; TRBD1 might be the D (5 bases). Trimming took 3 bases from V and 1 from J, leaving 10 bases between them. Germline V CDR1 and CDR2: SGHRS, YFSETQ. CDR3 length: 14 residues. The CDR3 loop reads CASSYMTENTEAFF. As DNA, the CDR3 is TGCGCCAGCAGCTACATGACAGAGAACACTGAAGCTTTCTTT.

The genes are TRBV10-3 and TRBJ1-1; 8 bases are shared with TRBD1. V was pared by 5 bases and J by 7 bases, with 3 bases of the junction left unmatched. CDR3 length: 12 residues. Germline V gene lookup returns CDR1 ENHRY and CDR2 SYGVKD. CDR3 sequence: CAISQGASEAFF. CDR3 sequence (DNA): TGTGCCATCAGTCAGGGGGCCAGTGAAGCTTTCTTT.

Remarks on this clone: The junction shows a germline mismatch at one end, possibly a read error. The chain uses TRBV15 and TRBJ2-7, with 7 bases matching TRBD2. The CDR3 runs to 14 residues. Germline V gene data show CDR1 as LNHNV and CDR2 as YYDKDF (reference sequence). Here the CDR3 DNA reads TGTGCCACCAGCAGAGAGGGGGAGGGGATCGAACACGTCTTC. It yields the protein CATSREGEGIEHVF.

This rearrangement joins TRBV6-5 to TRBJ2-5; perhaps TRBD2 as D (5 bases). Trimming cost V 7 bases and J 2 bases, with 14 bases left between them. Germline V gene lookup returns CDR1 MNHEY and CDR2 SVGAGI. The CDR3 is 14 residues long. The chain's CDR3 is CASTRTGIQETQYF. DNA for the CDR3: TGTGCCAGCACTCGGACGGGAATTCAAGAGACCCAGTACTTC.

The CDR3 coding sequence is TGTGCCAGCAGCTTATTGACTCCCTCCACAGATACGCAGTATTTT. It encodes CASSLLTPSTDTQYF. The rearrangement uses TRBV7-9 and TRBJ2-3; no reliable D call. The ends were cut back, 2 bases at V and 2 bases at J, with 11 bases in the middle. Germline CDR1 is SEHNR and CDR2 is FQNEAQ (reference sequence). The CDR3 sequence is 15 residues long.

This chain connects TRBV25-1 to TRBJ2-7; D assignment may be TRBD1 or TRBD2 (6 bases each). The CDR3 totals 14 residues. V lost 3 bases to trimming and J lost 4 bases, with 13 bases between them. Germline-derived CDR1 and CDR2 are MGHDK and SYGVNS. Here the CDR3 DNA reads TGTGCCAGCAGTGATTGGGGGGCGAGATACGAGCAGTACTTC. This encodes CASSDWGARYEQYF.

The CDR3 spells CASSLSTGLGNQPQHF. Here the CDR3 DNA reads TGTGCCAGCAGTTTATCGACAGGGCTTGGCAATCAGCCCCAGCATTTT. The chain is built from TRBV28 and TRBJ1-5; TRBD1 agrees at 7 bases. V dropped 1 base and J dropped 2; count of bases not matched to a gene: 5. From germline, CDR1 is MDHEN and CDR2 SYDVKM. CDR3 length: 16 residues.

The V and J genes are TRBV30 and TRBJ2-7; a weak D match, TRBD2 (5 bases). This CDR3 is built from 16 residues. The germline V and J ends were trimmed by 0 bases and 1 base, with 16 bases remaining between them. Germline CDR1 is GTSNPN and CDR2 is SVGIG (reference sequence). The CDR3 sequence is CAWSVWSRRISYEQYF. CDR3 DNA: TGTGCCTGGAGTGTATGGAGCAGGAGGATATCCTACGAGCAGTACTTC.